These T cell receptor beta chains were read from a single sample in a study of T cells in Graves' hyperthyroidism and ophthalmopathy. TCRdb ran MiXCR on the multiplex PCR reads and lists one entry per CDR3 protein. The repertoire consists of about 270,000 distinct CDR3 sequences, with 20% to 25% occurring once and the leading ten covering about 60%. The sample consisted of blood. The receptors shown here come from a man aged 25-45 years with Graves' ophthalmopathy. Each CDR3 is given with its conserved first and last residue. The D gene is left open where the match is weak. Clone size is stated in some rows and not others, as once, few, many or a class when expanded.

CASSGDIDALHF TGTGCCAGCAGTGGGGACATCGACGCCCTCCACTTT TRBJ1-6 12 NA TRBV12-3/TRBV12-4 NA
CASSRYSGRASAEQFF TGTGCCAGCAGCCGTTATAGCGGGAGGGCCAGCGCTGAGCAGTTCTTC TRBJ2-1 16 NA TRBV7-2 TRBD2
CASSQPRQPGVPQHF TGTGCCAGCAGCCAGCCGCGACAGCCCGGTGTTCCCCAGCATTTT TRBJ1-5 15 NA TRBV3-1 NA
CASSLPHYRSMGNTEAFF TGTGCCAGCAGCTTACCCCATTACCGGAGCATGGGGAACACTGAAGCTTTCTTT TRBJ1-1 18 NA TRBV7-2 NA
CASSTRDAGGTDTQYF TGTGCCAGCAGCACCCGGGACGCCGGAGGAACAGATACGCAGTATTTT TRBJ2-3 16 NA TRBV9 NA
CASSEAMAGGPNEQFF TGTGCCAGCAGTGAAGCCATGGCGGGGGGCCCCAATGAGCAGTTCTTC TRBJ2-1 16 NA TRBV6-1 TRBD2
CAWSVSSWEQFF TGTGCCTGGAGTGTAAGTTCTTGGGAGCAGTTCTTC TRBJ2-1 12 NA TRBV30 NA
CASGSRGQETQYF TGTGCCAGCGGTAGCCGCGGCCAAGAGACCCAGTACTTC TRBJ2-5 13 few TRBV12-3/TRBV12-4 NA
CASSPGLRNTEAFF TGTGCCAGCAGCCCAGGGTTAAGGAACACTGAAGCTTTCTTT TRBJ1-1 14 many TRBV2 NA
CASSLKAAQETQYF TGTGCCAGCAGCTTAAAAGCAGCCCAAGAGACCCAGTACTTC TRBJ2-5 14 NA TRBV7-9 NA
CASSQTQGQPQHF TGTGCCAGCAGCCAAACCCAGGGGCAGCCCCAGCATTTT TRBJ1-5 13 many TRBV2 NA
CASSSARDRANTEAFF TGTGCCAGCAGCTCAGCCAGGGACAGAGCTAACACTGAAGCTTTCTTT TRBJ1-1 16 NA TRBV7-8 TRBD1
CASRSAFF TGTGCCAGCAGAAGCGCTTTCTTT TRBJ1-1 8 NA TRBV2 NA
CSAAGGTKLSPLHF TGCAGTGCTGCCGGAGGGACAAAACTTTCACCCCTCCACTTT TRBJ1-6 14 NA TRBV20-1 NA
CASSPHGAGGTLGYGYTF TGTGCCAGCTCACCTCACGGGGCAGGGGGTACTCTAGGCTATGGCTACACCTTC TRBJ1-2 18 many TRBV12-3/TRBV12-4 TRBD1
CASSESRANQPQHF TGTGCCAGCAGTGAAAGCAGGGCAAATCAGCCCCAGCATTTT TRBJ1-5 14 NA TRBV6-1 NA
CASSTSRRASYEQYF TGTGCCAGCAGTACATCCCGTAGGGCTAGCTACGAGCAGTACTTC TRBJ2-7 15 few TRBV25-1 NA
CASRRLTGTEAFF TGTGCCAGCAGACGCCTAACGGGCACTGAAGCTTTCTTT TRBJ1-1 13 many TRBV28 NA
CASSLTGTGGQSYEQYF TGTGCCAGCAGCTTAACGGGGACAGGGGGCCAATCCTACGAGCAGTACTTC TRBJ2-7 17 NA TRBV7-3 TRBD1
CASSHGTSGRYEQYF TGTGCCAGCAGCCATGGGACTAGCGGGAGATACGAGCAGTACTTC TRBJ2-7 15 many TRBV3-1 TRBD2
CSASGTTNYEQYF TGCAGTGCTAGTGGTACCACGAACTACGAGCAGTACTTC TRBJ2-7 13 many TRBV20-1 NA
CASSRSGGSNEKLFF TGTGCCAGCAGCCGATCAGGGGGATCTAATGAAAAACTGTTTTTT TRBJ1-4 15 many TRBV11-2 TRBD1
CASSRISSGNTIYF TGTGCCAGCAGCCGAATAAGCTCTGGAAACACCATATATTTT TRBJ1-3 14 NA TRBV7-8 NA
CASSLDDSSNQPQHF TGTGCCAGCAGCTTAGACGACAGCAGCAATCAGCCCCAGCATTTT TRBJ1-5 15 NA TRBV7-8 NA
CASISGSSEQFF TGCGCCTCGATTAGCGGGAGTTCTGAGCAGTTCTTC TRBJ2-1 12 many TRBV5-1 TRBD2
CASKDSVYSYNEQFF TGTGCCAGCAAGGATAGCGTTTACTCCTACAATGAGCAGTTCTTC TRBJ2-1 15 few TRBV6-1 NA
CAATGDYNYGYTF TGTGCTGCCACAGGGGATTATAACTATGGCTACACCTTC TRBJ1-2 13 NA TRBV28 TRBD1
CSAREQGTALRSPLHF TGCAGTGCTAGAGAGCAGGGGACCGCTTTACGTTCACCCCTCCACTTT TRBJ1-6 16 few TRBV20-1 NA
CASSGSRQGPYYEQYF TGTGCCAGCAGCGGTTCCAGACAGGGGCCCTACTACGAGCAGTACTTC TRBJ2-7 16 NA TRBV9 TRBD1
CASSLRSRTEGQPQHF TGTGCCAGCAGCTTAAGATCCCGGACAGAGGGCCAGCCCCAGCATTTT TRBJ1-5 16 NA TRBV7-6 NA
CATSAGLGRSETQYF TGTGCCACCAGCGCTGGGTTAGGGAGATCGGAGACCCAGTACTTC TRBJ2-5 15 NA TRBV15 NA
CASSYSEGTDTQYF TGTGCCAGCAGTTACTCCGAGGGAACAGATACGCAGTATTTT TRBJ2-3 14 few TRBV6-2/TRBV6-3 NA
CASSQPFRGARSYEQYF TGTGCCAGCAGCCAGCCCTTTAGGGGAGCAAGGTCCTACGAGCAGTACTTC TRBJ2-7 17 NA TRBV7-9 NA
CASLRGQTSYEQYF TGCGCCAGCTTAAGGGGTCAGACGAGCTACGAGCAGTACTTC TRBJ2-7 14 NA TRBV10-2 NA
CASSEVGQMNTEAFF TGTGCCAGCAGTGAAGTGGGGCAGATGAACACTGAAGCTTTCTTT TRBJ1-1 15 few TRBV6-1 NA
CASKPGGGNTYEQYF TGTGCCAGCAAACCAGGGGGGGGGAATACCTACGAGCAGTACTTC TRBJ2-7 15 NA TRBV27 NA
CSALTSKPPYEQYF TGCAGTGCTCTGACTAGCAAACCCCCCTACGAGCAGTACTTC TRBJ2-7 14 NA TRBV20-1 TRBD2
CSARDLRGDYNEQFF TGCAGTGCTAGAGATCTCCGGGGGGACTACAATGAGCAGTTCTTC TRBJ2-1 15 few TRBV20-1 TRBD2
CASRQGTADYSYEQYF TGTGCCAGCAGACAAGGGACAGCCGATTACTCCTACGAGCAGTACTTC TRBJ2-7 16 NA TRBV5-6 TRBD1
CASTTGTLSYEQYF TGTGCCAGCACCACCGGGACATTAAGTTACGAGCAGTACTTC TRBJ2-7 14 NA TRBV6-1 NA
CASSLGTVSQYF TGTGCCAGCAGCTTAGGGACCGTCAGTCAGTACTTC TRBJ2-5 12 many TRBV11-2 NA
CASSLGGLGNQPQHF TGTGCCAGCAGCTTAGGAGGTCTGGGCAATCAGCCCCAGCATTTT TRBJ1-5 15 few TRBV7-9 NA
CAWSGGWGPPEAFF TGTGCCTGGAGTGGGGGATGGGGACCCCCTGAAGCTTTCTTT TRBJ1-1 14 many TRBV30 NA
CASSLPGTGGIAEAFF TGCGCCAGCAGCCTGCCCGGGACAGGGGGAATCGCTGAAGCTTTCTTT TRBJ1-1 16 many TRBV5-1 TRBD1
CASTPETGSYEQYF TGTGCCAGCACGCCCGAGACAGGGAGCTACGAGCAGTACTTC TRBJ2-7 14 NA TRBV28 TRBD1